This paragraph reports one T cell receptor (beta chain). This sample stems from a study of technical replicates of blood from several donors. Generated by immunoSEQ multiplex PCR, the TCRdb table keeps only in-frame clones and is missing some. The data contain more than 50,000 clones, more than 75% of them seen just once; the ten biggest clones take up 4% to 6.5%. The CDR3 is made up of 14 amino acids. V was shortened by 6 bases and J by 3 bases, with 11 bases between the two germline ends. Germline V gives CDR1 SNHLY, CDR2 FYNNEI. Sequencing was performed on PBMCs. The sequence was obtained from a human donor in good health. Some clones in this sample may be carry-over from other donors' samples. The V call is TRBV2, the J call TRBJ1-4; D is undetermined. The CDR3 region is CASRSRGSNEKLFF. The CDR3 nucleotides are TGTGCCAGCAGGAGCCGGGGTTCTAATGAAAAACTGTTTTTT.